Listed below are T cell receptor beta chains from one sample, sequenced in a study of T cell repertoires in cytomegalovirus infection. MiXCR was run by TCRdb on the reads, yielding one entry per CDR3 protein. In the table there are about 900,000 distinct CDR3 sequences, approximately 31% of which are singletons. Their antigens are not known. The sequencing used cultured CD8+ T cells from PBMCs, collected from culture after CMV antigen stimulation. Receptors were obtained from a human donor in good health (CMV status not recorded). Some clones in this sample may be carry-over from other donors' samples. Each CDR3 is given with its conserved first and last residue.

V: TRBV7-6; CDR3: CASSPSSGPNNLMNTEAFF
V: TRBV19; CDR3: CASSIDGAGTITNTEAFF
V: TRBV4-1; CDR3: CASSPRGHEQYF
V: TRBV20-1; CDR3: CSAPGPRKDYGYTF
V: TRBV29-1; CDR3: CSVFGKNIQYF
V: TRBV10-3; CDR3: CAITRTGGTGELFF
V: TRBV7-6; CDR3: CASSFSGIREQYF
V: TRBV12-3/TRBV12-4; CDR3: CASRSANEQFF
V: TRBV7-6; CDR3: CASSLGVTSYNEQFF
V: TRBV27; CDR3: CASSFTGLNYGYTF
V: TRBV2; CDR3: CASSERAGFRETQYF
V: TRBV27; CDR3: CASSTRQGPNYGYTF
V: TRBV7-9; CDR3: CASVGDTIYF
V: TRBV25-1; CDR3: CASSEIGEGGRYGYTF
V: TRBV29-1; CDR3: CSVETGPNYNEQFF
V: TRBV12-3/TRBV12-4; CDR3: CASSSGGGMNTEAFF
V: TRBV6-6; CDR3: CASRLGSTGSGELFF
V: TRBV6-1; CDR3: CASSDGTFNTGELFF